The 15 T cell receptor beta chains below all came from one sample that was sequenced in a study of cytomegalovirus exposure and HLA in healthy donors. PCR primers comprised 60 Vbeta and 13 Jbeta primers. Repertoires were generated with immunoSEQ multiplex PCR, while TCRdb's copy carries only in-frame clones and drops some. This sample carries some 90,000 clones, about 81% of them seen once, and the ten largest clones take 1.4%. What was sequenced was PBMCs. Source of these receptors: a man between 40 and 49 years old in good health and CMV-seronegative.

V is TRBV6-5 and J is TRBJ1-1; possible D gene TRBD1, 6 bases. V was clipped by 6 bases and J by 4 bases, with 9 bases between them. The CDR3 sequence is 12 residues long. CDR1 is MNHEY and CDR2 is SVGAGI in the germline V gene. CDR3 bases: TGTGCCAGCAGGACAGGTCGCACTGAAGCTTTCTTT. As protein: CASRTGRTEAFF.

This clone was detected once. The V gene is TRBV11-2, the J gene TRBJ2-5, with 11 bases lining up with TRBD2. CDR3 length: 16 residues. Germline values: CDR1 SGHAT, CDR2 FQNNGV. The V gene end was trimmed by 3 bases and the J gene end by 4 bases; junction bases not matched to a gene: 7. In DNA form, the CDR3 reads TGTGCCAGCAGCTTGGTTAGCGGGGGGGCGGGAGAGACCCAGTACTTC. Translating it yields CASSLVSGGAGETQYF.

This CDR3 reads CASSQDWRLNQPQHF. The CDR3 nucleotides are TGCGCCAGCAGCCAAGATTGGAGGCTAAATCAGCCCCAGCATTTT. V usage is TRBV4-3 and J usage is TRBJ1-5; the D is unclear. Trimming took off 0 bases at V and 4 bases at J, with 10 bases between the two ends. Looked up from germline, CDR1 is LGHNA and CDR2 is YSLEER. The CDR3 loop spans 15 amino acids.

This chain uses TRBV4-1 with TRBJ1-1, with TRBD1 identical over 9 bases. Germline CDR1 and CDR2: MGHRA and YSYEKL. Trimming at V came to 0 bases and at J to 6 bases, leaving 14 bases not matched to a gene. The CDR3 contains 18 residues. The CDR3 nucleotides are TGCGCCAGCAGCCAAGAAATCCGGGGCGGGACAGGGAGCGCTGAAGCTTTCTTT. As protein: CASSQEIRGGTGSAEAFF.

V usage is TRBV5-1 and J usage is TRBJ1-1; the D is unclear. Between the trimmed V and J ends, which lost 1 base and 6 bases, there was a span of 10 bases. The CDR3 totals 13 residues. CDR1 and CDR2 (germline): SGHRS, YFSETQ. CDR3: CASSLFLQAEAFF. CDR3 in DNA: TGCGCCAGCAGCTTGTTTCTTCAGGCTGAAGCTTTCTTT.

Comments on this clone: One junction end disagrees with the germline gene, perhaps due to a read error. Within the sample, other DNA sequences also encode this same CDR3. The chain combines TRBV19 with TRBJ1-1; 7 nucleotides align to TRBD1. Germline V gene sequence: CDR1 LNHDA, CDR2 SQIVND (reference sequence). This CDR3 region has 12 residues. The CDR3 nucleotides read TGTGCCAGTAGTATTTGGGACAGCGAAGCCTTCTTT. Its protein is CASSIWDSEAFF.

CDR3 loop: CASSQDGTKPTYEQYF. CDR3 nucleotide sequence: TGCGCCAGCAGCCAAGATGGGACAAAGCCTACCTACGAGCAGTACTTC. The chain joins TRBV4-3 to TRBJ2-7, with D possibly TRBD1 on 6 matching bases. Per germline, CDR1 LGHNA and CDR2 YSLEER. The V end lost 0 bases, the J end lost 2 bases, and 14 bases lay between the germline ends. The CDR3 has 16 residues.

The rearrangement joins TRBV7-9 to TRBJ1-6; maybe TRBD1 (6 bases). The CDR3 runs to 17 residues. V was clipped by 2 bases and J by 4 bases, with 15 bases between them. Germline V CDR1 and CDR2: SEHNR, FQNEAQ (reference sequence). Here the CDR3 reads CASSLWGGAVYNSPLHF. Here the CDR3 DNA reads TGTGCCAGCAGCTTATGGGGGGGCGCGGTTTATAATTCACCCCTCCACTTT.

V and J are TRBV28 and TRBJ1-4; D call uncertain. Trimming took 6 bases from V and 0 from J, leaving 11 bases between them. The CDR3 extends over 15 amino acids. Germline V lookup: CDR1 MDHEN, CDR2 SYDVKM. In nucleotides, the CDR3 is TGTGCCAGCAGCATCTCGGGAGCAACTAATGAAAAACTGTTTTTT. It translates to CASSISGATNEKLFF.

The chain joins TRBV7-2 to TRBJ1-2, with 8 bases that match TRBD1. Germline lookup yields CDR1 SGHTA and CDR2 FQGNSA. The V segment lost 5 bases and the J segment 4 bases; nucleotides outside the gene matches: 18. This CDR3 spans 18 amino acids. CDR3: CASSLNRGRVLSRYGYTF. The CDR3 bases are TGTGCCAGCAGCCTCAACAGGGGGAGAGTGCTATCGCGCTATGGCTACACCTTC.

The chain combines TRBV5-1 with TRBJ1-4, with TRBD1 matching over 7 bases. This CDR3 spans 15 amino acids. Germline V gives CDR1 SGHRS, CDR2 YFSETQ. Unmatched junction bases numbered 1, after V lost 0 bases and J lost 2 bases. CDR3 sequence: CASSLGGQTNEKLFF. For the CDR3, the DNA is TGCGCCAGCAGCTTGGGGGGACAGACTAATGAAAAACTGTTTTTT.

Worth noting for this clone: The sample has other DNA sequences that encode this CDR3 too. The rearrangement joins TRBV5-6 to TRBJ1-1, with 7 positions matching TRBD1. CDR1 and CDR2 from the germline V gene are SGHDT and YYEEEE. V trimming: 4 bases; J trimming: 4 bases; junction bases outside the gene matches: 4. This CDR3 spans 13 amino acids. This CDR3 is CASSRGQGTEAFF. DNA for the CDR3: TGTGCCAGCAGCAGGGGGCAGGGCACTGAAGCTTTCTTT.

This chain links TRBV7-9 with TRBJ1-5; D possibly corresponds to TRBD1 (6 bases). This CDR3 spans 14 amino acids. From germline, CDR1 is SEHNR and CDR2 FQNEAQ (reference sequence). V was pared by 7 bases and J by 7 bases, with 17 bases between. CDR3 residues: CASTTQGLGQPQHF. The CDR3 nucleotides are TGTGCCAGCACCACACAGGGCCTAGGGCAGCCCCAGCATTTT.

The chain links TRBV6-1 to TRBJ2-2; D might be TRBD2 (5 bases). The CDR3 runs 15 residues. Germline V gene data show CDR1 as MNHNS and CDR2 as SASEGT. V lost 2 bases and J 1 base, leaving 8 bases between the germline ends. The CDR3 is CASSERSGNTGELFF. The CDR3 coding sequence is TGTGCCAGCAGTGAACGAAGCGGGAACACCGGGGAGCTGTTTTTT.

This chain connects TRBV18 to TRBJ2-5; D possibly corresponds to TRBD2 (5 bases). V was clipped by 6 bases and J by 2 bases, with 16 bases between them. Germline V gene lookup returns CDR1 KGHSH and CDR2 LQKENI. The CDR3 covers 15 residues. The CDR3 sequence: CASSPRETRQETQYF. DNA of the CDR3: TGTGCCAGCTCCCCTCGGGAAACGCGACAAGAGACCCAGTACTTC.